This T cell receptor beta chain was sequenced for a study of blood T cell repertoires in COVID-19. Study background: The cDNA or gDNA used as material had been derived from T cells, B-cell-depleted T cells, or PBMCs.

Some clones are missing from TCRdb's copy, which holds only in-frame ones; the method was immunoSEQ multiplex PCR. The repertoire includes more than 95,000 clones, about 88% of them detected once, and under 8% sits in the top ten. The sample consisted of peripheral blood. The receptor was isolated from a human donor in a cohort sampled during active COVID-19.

CDR3 residues: CASSESRGSISYEQYF. CDR3 bases: TGTGCCAGCAGTGAAAGTAGGGGTTCGATCTCCTACGAGCAGTACTTC. This sequence joins TRBV28 and TRBJ2-7; tentative D call: TRBD1 (5 bases). Germline assignment: CDR1 MDHEN and CDR2 SYDVKM. The CDR3 sequence is 16 residues long. The ends were cut back, 5 bases at V and 0 bases at J, with 17 bases in the middle. The complete variable domain, with remaining parts taken from reference TRBV28 and TRBJ2-7, reads DVKVTQSSRYLVKRTGEKVFLECVQDMDHENMFWYRQDPGLGLRLIYFSYDVKMKEKGDIPEGYSVSREKKERFSLILESASTNQTSMYLCASSESRGSISYEQYFGPGTRLTVT.